Presented here are 22 T cell receptor beta chains from one specimen sequenced in a study of blood T cell repertoires in COVID-19. Sequencing was performed with immunoSEQ multiplex PCR; in TCRdb, only in-frame clones are kept and a portion is missing. The sample contains roughly 190,000 clones, 76% of which appear only once. The sequenced sample consisted of PBMCs or T cells enriched from blood (not recorded which). Receptors were obtained from a woman between 45 and 60 years old with acute COVID-19.

The rearrangement joins TRBV12-3 or TRBV12-4 to TRBJ1-6, with D uncertain. The V end lost 3 bases, the J end lost 5 bases, and 5 bases lay between the germline ends. The CDR3 is made up of 13 amino acids. This CDR3 reads CASSFRDNSPLHF. DNA of the CDR3: TGTGCCAGCAGTTTCCGGGATAATTCACCCCTCCACTTT.

This clone was detected a few times. The J gene is TRBJ2-7, the V gene TRBV6-2 or TRBV6-3; perhaps TRBD1 as D (5 bases). Germline V lookup: CDR1 MNHEY, CDR2 SVGEGT. Trimming removed 2 bases from V and 7 bases from J, with 18 bases in between. CDR3 length: 15 residues. The CDR3, as DNA: TGTGCCAGCAGTTACCCCTCCGACAGTCCACTAGAGCAGTACGTC. Translating gives CASSYPSDSPLEQYV.

This chain connects TRBV7-9 to TRBJ1-6, with 7 nucleotides matching TRBD1. Germline CDR1 and CDR2: SEHNR and FQNEAQ (reference sequence). CDR3 size: 16 residues. J was trimmed by 8 bases and V by 7 bases; bases with no gene match: 14. This CDR3 is CASTPTVTGRDSPLHF. In nucleotides, the CDR3 is TGTGCCAGCACCCCAACGGTGACAGGGAGAGATTCACCCCTCCACTTT.

The chain couples TRBV9 to TRBJ1-4, with TRBD1 as a possible D gene (5 bases). In germline, CDR1 is SGDLS, CDR2 YYNGEE. V lost 4 bases, J lost 8 bases, and 15 bases lay in between. This CDR3 has 14 residues. Here the CDR3 reads CASSRPGGKEKLFF. The CDR3 DNA reads as TGTGCCAGCAGCCGACCGGGGGGGAAGGAAAAACTGTTTTTT.

The chain joins TRBV12-3 or TRBV12-4 to TRBJ2-1; no clear D gene. The V end was cut by 5 bases, the J end by 7 bases, with 12 bases between. The CDR3 extends over 13 amino acids. CDR3 in amino acids: CASSLPGPNEQFF. For the CDR3, the DNA is TGTGCCAGCAGTCTCCCGGGTCCAAATGAGCAGTTCTTC.

V is TRBV7-8 and J is TRBJ1-6, with TRBD1 matching 8 bases. The CDR3 is 14 amino acids. Germline V gene sequence: CDR1 SGHVS, CDR2 FQNEAQ. V trimming: 5 bases; J trimming: 10 bases; junction bases outside the gene matches: 7. CDR3 residues: CASSAQGAGSPLHF. Written as DNA, the CDR3 is TGTGCCAGCAGCGCCCAGGGGGCTGGGTCACCCCTCCACTTT.

This clone appeared a few times. The CDR3, as DNA: TGTGCCAGCAGCTTGGGCGGGACAAACATTCAGTACTTC. Protein product: CASSLGGTNIQYF. This chain links TRBV11-2 with TRBJ2-4, with a weak D call TRBD2 (6 bases). Germline values: CDR1 SGHAT, CDR2 FQNNGV. This CDR3 comprises 13 residues. V gave up 3 bases and J gave up 6 bases, with 9 bases separating them.

In this sample, this clone turned up once. The chain carries TRBV5-1 and TRBJ1-2, with D possibly being TRBD1 (5 bases). The CDR3 extends over 14 amino acids. Germline CDR1 is SGHRS and CDR2 is YFSETQ. The germline V and J ends were trimmed by 4 bases and 6 bases, with 16 bases remaining between them. CDR3 amino acids: CASSLFQGTDGYTF. Written as DNA, the CDR3 is TGCGCCAGCAGCCTCTTCCAGGGTACGGATGGCTACACCTTC.

The genes are TRBV5-1 and TRBJ1-3; 8 nucleotides line up with TRBD1. Germline values: CDR1 SGHRS, CDR2 YFSETQ. Trimming cost V 3 bases and J 2 bases; bases outside gene matches: 4. This CDR3 is 15 amino acids long. The CDR3 loop reads CASSSGTGAGNTIYF. The CDR3 coding sequence is TGCGCCAGCAGCTCAGGGACAGGTGCTGGAAACACCATATATTTT.

V is TRBV13 and J is TRBJ2-4; 10 nucleotides agree with TRBD1. The V gene's germline CDR1 is PRHDT and CDR2 FYEKMQ (reference sequence). V lost 2 bases to trimming and J lost 6 bases; unmatched junction nucleotides: 10. The CDR3 totals 17 residues. CDR3: CASSLMTSGQGGNIQYF. The CDR3, as DNA: TGTGCCAGCAGCTTAATGACTTCTGGACAGGGGGGAAACATTCAGTACTTC. Combining the CDR3 with reference TRBV13 and TRBJ2-4 gives the whole variable domain AAGVIQSPRHLIKEKRETATLKCYPIPRHDTVYWYQQGPGQDPQFLISFYEKMQSDKGSIPDRFSAQQFSDYHSELNMSSLELGDSALYFCASSLMTSGQGGNIQYFGAGTRLSVL.

The genes are TRBV29-1 and TRBJ2-1, with D perhaps TRBD1 (6 bases). Germline V gene data show CDR1 as SQVTM and CDR2 as ANQGSEA. This CDR3 comprises 11 residues. V was shortened by 7 bases and J by 5 bases, with 9 bases between the two germline ends. The CDR3 nucleotides are TGCAGCGCAAGGACAGACAATGAGCAGTTCTTC. Encoded protein: CSARTDNEQFF.

The chain has TRBV2 and TRBJ1-2; D perhaps matches TRBD1 (5 bases). The germline V gene encodes CDR1 SNHLY and CDR2 FYNNEI. V was trimmed by 1 base and J by 4 bases, leaving 16 bases between them. This CDR3 comprises 16 residues. CDR3 protein: CASSEEARTNLYGYTF. CDR3 nucleotides: TGTGCCAGCAGTGAAGAGGCAAGGACAAACCTCTATGGCTACACCTTC.

This clone was picked up one time. This chain uses TRBV10-3 with TRBJ2-2; TRBD1 matches at 7 bases. The CDR3 totals 16 residues. V trimming: 6 bases; J trimming: 0 bases; junction bases outside the gene matches: 7. The V gene's germline CDR1 is ENHRY and CDR2 SYGVKD. The CDR3 reads CAISRGQSSNTGELFF. The DNA of the CDR3 is TGTGCCATCAGCCGGGGACAGTCATCGAACACCGGGGAGCTGTTTTTT.

J is TRBJ1-1 and V is TRBV6-5; the match to TRBD1 covers 8 bases. With 7 bases clipped from V and 0 bases from J, the junction kept 1 base outside the gene matches. Germline-derived CDR1 and CDR2 are MNHEY and SVGAGI. The CDR3 totals 13 residues. CDR3 in amino acids: CASNRGVNTEAFF. The DNA for the CDR3 is TGTGCCAGCAACAGGGGGGTGAACACTGAAGCTTTCTTT.

The chain joins TRBV28 to TRBJ1-5; TRBD1 matches 8 bases. With 6 bases clipped from V and 4 bases from J, the junction kept 8 bases outside the gene matches. The CDR3 totals 15 residues. In germline, CDR1 is MDHEN, CDR2 SYDVKM. The CDR3 region is CASSITGGANQPQHF. As DNA, the CDR3 is TGTGCCAGCAGCATCACAGGGGGTGCTAATCAGCCCCAGCATTTT.

This clone has just a few counts. This chain joins TRBV7-2 and TRBJ2-1; D is perhaps TRBD2 (5 bases). Germline-derived CDR1 and CDR2 are SGHTA and FQGNSA. The CDR3 has 16 residues. V was shortened by 1 base and J by 2 bases, with 12 bases between the two germline ends. CDR3 residues: CASSLVPIGAYNEQFF. CDR3 DNA: TGTGCCAGCAGCTTAGTCCCAATCGGGGCCTACAATGAGCAGTTCTTC. Full variable domain (missing parts from reference TRBV7-2 and TRBJ2-1): GAGVSQSPSNKVTEKGKDVELRCDPISGHTALYWYRQSLGQGLEFLIYFQGNSAPDKSGLPSDRFSAERTGGSVSTLTIQRTQQEDSAVYLCASSLVPIGAYNEQFFGPGTRLTVL.

The chain carries TRBV11-2 and TRBJ1-3, with no clear D. CDR3 length equals 15 residues. Deletions cut 5 bases from V and 0 bases from J, with 11 bases between. Germline CDR1 is SGHAT and CDR2 is FQNNGV. This chain's CDR3 is CASSPTADSGNTIYF. As DNA, the CDR3 is TGTGCCAGCAGCCCTACAGCTGACTCTGGAAACACCATATATTTT. Drawing the rest from reference TRBV11-2 and TRBJ1-3, the complete variable domain is EAGVAQSPRYKIIEKRQSVAFWCNPISGHATLYWYQQILGQGPKLLIQFQNNGVVDDSQLPKDRFSAERLKGVDSTLKIQPAKLEDSAVYLCASSPTADSGNTIYFGEGSWLTVV.

The chain links TRBV19 to TRBJ1-1, with 7 bases identical to TRBD1. The V segment lost 5 bases and the J segment 8 bases; nucleotides outside the gene matches: 11. The CDR3 sequence is 14 residues long. From germline, CDR1 is LNHDA and CDR2 SQIVND (reference sequence). CDR3 in amino acids: CASSPYQDRNEAFF. The CDR3 DNA follows: TGTGCCAGTAGTCCGTATCAGGACAGGAACGAAGCTTTCTTT.

The chain couples TRBV4-1 to TRBJ1-5; 8 positions agree with TRBD1. The CDR3 spans 14 residues. J gave up 6 bases and V 5 bases, and 6 bases lay outside the gene matches. Germline lookup yields CDR1 MGHRA and CDR2 YSYEKL. CDR3 sequence reads: CASSTGGRGQPQHF. CDR3 in DNA: TGCGCCAGCAGCACAGGGGGGCGCGGTCAGCCCCAGCATTTT.

The chain is built from TRBV4-2 and TRBJ2-5, with D perhaps matching TRBD1 (5 bases). This CDR3 has 16 residues. Trimming removed 4 bases from V and 6 bases from J, with 21 bases in between. The germline V gene has CDR1 LGHNA and CDR2 YNFKEQ. The CDR3 loop reads CASSPPTVGAGKTQYF. The CDR3 bases are TGTGCCAGCAGCCCCCCCACGGTAGGGGCTGGTAAGACCCAGTACTTC.

V usage is TRBV4-2 and J usage is TRBJ1-5; D not resolved. The germline gives CDR1 LGHNA, CDR2 YNFKEQ. V was trimmed by 0 bases and J by 5 bases, leaving 5 bases between them. The CDR3 covers 13 residues. The CDR3, as DNA: TGTGCCAGCAGCCAAGAAAGAGATCAGCCCCAGCATTTT. Its protein is CASSQERDQPQHF.

This chain uses TRBV19 with TRBJ2-2; weak D call: TRBD1 (5 bases). This CDR3 spans 15 amino acids. Trimming left V 3 bases short and J 1 base short, with 9 bases between. Germline CDR1 LNHDA, CDR2 SQIVND (reference sequence). The CDR3 reads CASSMGQGNTGELFF. The CDR3 DNA sequence: TGTGCCAGTAGTATGGGCCAGGGGAACACCGGGGAGCTGTTTTTT. The complete variable domain, with remaining parts taken from reference TRBV19 and TRBJ2-2, reads DGGITQSPKYLFRKEGQNVTLSCEQNLNHDAMYWYRQDPGQGLRLIYYSQIVNDFQKGDIAEGYSVSREKKESFPLTVTSAQKNPTAFYLCASSMGQGNTGELFFGEGSRLTVL.